Following are 8 T cell receptor beta chains from one sample sequenced in a study of T cells in Graves' hyperthyroidism and ophthalmopathy. The investigators amplified TCR beta CDR3 regions from RNA transcripts. A set of HTBI primers served as the primers for a first-round RT-PCR of the TCR CDR3. In TCRdb, the multiplex PCR reads were re-called with MiXCR into one record per CDR3 protein. The sample consists of more than 350,000 distinct CDR3 sequences, about 18% of them appearing once. What was sequenced was blood. Source of these receptors: a woman aged 25-40 years with Graves' hyperthyroidism that later progressed to Graves' ophthalmopathy.

This clonotype was counted at least ten times. V and J are TRBV6-5 and TRBJ2-7, with D hard to call. The CDR3 length is 14 residues. Germline V lookup: CDR1 MNHEY, CDR2 SVGAGI. Trimming shortened V by 0 bases and J by 3 bases, and 9 bases separated the two germline ends. The DNA for the CDR3 is TGTGCCAGCAGTTACTCGAGTGTGGTCTACGAGCAGTACTTC. Translating it yields CASSYSSVVYEQYF.

The chain uses TRBV5-1 and TRBJ2-1; 15 bases fit TRBD2. The CDR3 runs 17 residues. Trimming at V came to 4 bases and at J to 8 bases, leaving 10 bases not matched to a gene. Germline V gene data show CDR1 as SGHRS and CDR2 as YFSETQ. CDR3 sequence reads: CASSTGLAGGPADEQFF. The CDR3 nucleotides are TGCGCCAGCAGCACAGGACTAGCGGGGGGGCCGGCCGATGAGCAGTTCTTC. Full variable domain (missing parts from reference TRBV5-1 and TRBJ2-1): KAGVTQTPRYLIKTRGQQVTLSCSPISGHRSVSWYQQTPGQGLQFLFEYFSETQRNKGNFPGRFSGRQFSNSRSEMNVSTLELGDSALYLCASSTGLAGGPADEQFFGPGTRLTVL.

CDR3 protein: CSQGQPLGYIQYF. In nucleotides, the CDR3 is TGCAGTCAAGGACAGCCTTTGGGGTACATTCAGTACTTC. The V gene is TRBV20-1, the J gene TRBJ2-4; D perhaps matches TRBD1 (6 bases). V was clipped by 8 bases and J by 8 bases, with 19 bases between them. The germline CDR1 and CDR2 sequences are DFQATT and SNEGSKA (reference sequence). The CDR3 covers 13 residues.

This clonotype was recorded at least ten times. The V gene is TRBV29-1, the J gene TRBJ2-1; no clear D. The germline V gene encodes CDR1 SQVTM and CDR2 ANQGSEA. The CDR3 is made up of 12 amino acids. Trimming took 0 bases from V and 9 from J, leaving 9 bases between them. CDR3 loop: CSVEDRRPEQFF. For the CDR3, the DNA is TGCAGCGTTGAAGATAGGAGACCTGAGCAGTTCTTC.

The J gene is TRBJ2-7, the V gene TRBV11-2; TRBD1 matches at 10 bases. The germline V gene encodes CDR1 SGHAT and CDR2 FQNNGV. V was pared by 4 bases and J by 5 bases, with 5 bases of the junction left unmatched. There are 14 residues in the CDR3. For the CDR3, the DNA is TGTGCCAGCAGCTGGCCGGGACAGGGGAACGAGCAGTACTTC. As protein: CASSWPGQGNEQYF.

This clonotype was recorded a few times. The CDR3 DNA sequence: TGCGCCAGCAGCCAAGAAAGAGGGAGCAGCCACAATGAGCAGTTCTTC. Amino acids: CASSQERGSSHNEQFF. The rearrangement uses TRBV4-1 and TRBJ2-1; tentative D call: TRBD2 (5 bases). The germline V gene encodes CDR1 MGHRA and CDR2 YSYEKL. The CDR3 length is 16 residues. The germline V and J ends were trimmed by 0 bases and 5 bases, with 14 bases remaining between them.

The genes are TRBV7-9 and TRBJ2-7; 9 nucleotides match TRBD1. The germline CDR1 and CDR2 sequences are SEHNR and FQNEAQ (reference sequence). The junction had 6 bases not matched to a gene; V was cut back by 5 bases and J by 4 bases. This CDR3 is built from 14 residues. The DNA for the CDR3 is TGTGCCAGCAGCCGTGGACAGGGGCCGTACGAGCAGTACTTC. As protein: CASSRGQGPYEQYF.

V and J are TRBV2 and TRBJ2-7, with 11 bases aligning to TRBD1. Germline V lookup: CDR1 SNHLY, CDR2 FYNNEI. V gave up 1 base and J gave up 2 bases; unmatched junction bases: 1. The CDR3 totals 15 residues. The CDR3 sequence: CASSEVDRGPYEQYF. CDR3 sequence (DNA): TGTGCCAGCAGTGAAGTGGACAGGGGGCCCTACGAGCAGTACTTC. The full variable domain, rest sourced from reference TRBV2 and TRBJ2-7, is EPEVTQTPSHQVTQMGQEVILRCVPISNHLYFYWYRQILGQKVEFLVSFYNNEISEKSEIFDDQFSVERPDGSNFTLKIRSTKLEDSAMYFCASSEVDRGPYEQYFGPGTRLTVT.